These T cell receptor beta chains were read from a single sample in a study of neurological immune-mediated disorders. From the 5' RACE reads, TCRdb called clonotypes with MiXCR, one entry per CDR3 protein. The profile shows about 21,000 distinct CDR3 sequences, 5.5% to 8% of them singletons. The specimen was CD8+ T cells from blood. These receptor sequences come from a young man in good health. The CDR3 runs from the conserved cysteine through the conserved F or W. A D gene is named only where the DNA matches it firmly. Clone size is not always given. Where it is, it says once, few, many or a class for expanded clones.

CDR3aa: CASRPTLGTGELFF; CDR3nt: TGTGCCAGCAGACCCACCTTGGGGACCGGGGAGCTGTTTTTT; d_gene: -; j_gene: TRBJ2-2; v_gene: TRBV6-5; abundance: few
CDR3aa: CASSFMGPNQPQHF; CDR3nt: TGTGCCAGCAGCTTTATGGGTCCCAATCAGCCCCAGCATTTT; d_gene: -; j_gene: TRBJ1-5; v_gene: TRBV5-6; abundance: many
CDR3aa: CASSYPRGQGPYEQYF; CDR3nt: TGTGCCAGCAGTTACCCTCGTGGACAGGGGCCCTACGAGCAGTACTTC; d_gene: TRBD1; j_gene: TRBJ2-7; v_gene: TRBV6-6; abundance: many
CDR3aa: CASSGYEQYF; CDR3nt: TGTGCCAGCAGTGGATACGAGCAGTACTTC; d_gene: -; j_gene: TRBJ2-7; v_gene: TRBV12-3/TRBV12-4; abundance: -
CDR3aa: CSVEDPSGTGRTF; CDR3nt: TGCAGCGTTGAAGACCCATCCGGGACAGGGCGGACATTT; d_gene: TRBD1; j_gene: TRBJ1-5; v_gene: TRBV29-1; abundance: many
CDR3aa: CSVEGTRDGSYEQYF; CDR3nt: TGCAGCGTTGAAGGGACTCGGGACGGTTCCTACGAGCAGTACTTC; d_gene: -; j_gene: TRBJ2-7; v_gene: TRBV29-1; abundance: many
CDR3aa: CASSFADTQYF; CDR3nt: TGCGCCAGCAGCTTTGCAGATACGCAGTATTTT; d_gene: -; j_gene: TRBJ2-3; v_gene: TRBV5-1; abundance: many
CDR3aa: CATSVLTRGNEKLFF; CDR3nt: TGTGCCACCAGCGTCCTTACGAGGGGGAATGAAAAACTGTTTTTT; d_gene: -; j_gene: TRBJ1-4; v_gene: TRBV15; abundance: many
CDR3aa: CASGTGTNQPQHF; CDR3nt: TGTGCCAGCGGGACAGGAACAAATCAGCCCCAGCATTTT; d_gene: TRBD1; j_gene: TRBJ1-5; v_gene: TRBV5-6; abundance: many
CDR3aa: CASSLQGHEQFF; CDR3nt: TGTGCCAGCAGTTTACAGGGGCATGAGCAGTTCTTC; d_gene: -; j_gene: TRBJ2-1; v_gene: TRBV12-3/TRBV12-4; abundance: many
CDR3aa: CASSFRSGGTGTEAFF; CDR3nt: TGTGCCAGCAGCTTTAGGTCAGGAGGGACGGGCACTGAAGCTTTCTTT; d_gene: -; j_gene: TRBJ1-1; v_gene: TRBV7-2; abundance: many